Reported below is one T cell receptor (beta chain). This record comes from a study of blood T cell repertoires in COVID-19. Across the study: COVID-19 samples, acute and convalescent, were from the United States, Italy and Spain. Sources were T cells, B-cell-depleted T cells, or PBMCs; the material itself was cDNA or gDNA.

Authors' analysis steps: The assay estimated nucleated cells by amplifying reference gene primers. Data came from immunoSEQ multiplex PCR; TCRdb stores just in-frame clones and leaves some out. The D gene and trimming were derived from the DNA, and the V and J assignments and clone size from that table. The table records 70,000 to 85,000 clones, more than 75% of them present only once. The V end lost 4 bases, the J end lost 2 bases, and 17 bases lay between the germline ends. Germline V gene lookup returns CDR1 MNHEY and CDR2 SVGAGI. The CDR3 extends over 16 amino acids. The clonotype comes from a man aged 55 to 69 with acute or convalescent COVID-19. This sequence joins TRBV6-5 and TRBJ1-1; D gene unclear. Sequenced: peripheral blood. CDR3 bases: TGTGCCAGCAGTTCCCTCCAACCTCCGAGAAACACTGAAGCTTTCTTT. Translating it yields CASSSLQPPRNTEAFF.